This T cell receptor beta chain was profiled in a study of blood T cell repertoires in COVID-19. Study-wide background: Sites across the United States, Italy and Spain contributed samples from acute and convalescent COVID-19. Nucleic acid was either cDNA or gDNA, and it came from T cells, B-cell-depleted T cells, or PBMCs.

After removal of 8 bases from V and 4 bases from J, the junction contained 4 bases not matched to a gene. The CDR3 totals 13 residues. The V gene's germline CDR1 is SGHAT and CDR2 FQNNGV. Original processing methods: Reference gene primer amplification yielded estimated nucleated cell counts. Assay: immunoSEQ multiplex PCR; the TCRdb copy retains only in-frame clones and omits some. D and trimming were read from the DNA, whereas the V and J calls and clone size are those reported in that table. Of more than 300,000 clones listed, more than 70% are singletons. This chain links TRBV11-2 with TRBJ1-4; 7 nucleotides match TRBD1. The clonotype was recovered from a woman between 45 and 60 years old with acute or convalescent COVID-19. Sequencing used peripheral blood. The CDR3 coding sequence is TGTGCCAGCTCAGGACAGGTTAATGAAAAACTGTTTTTT. This sequence encodes CASSGQVNEKLFF.